The rows below give T cell receptor beta chains drawn from one sample of a study of PD-1 blockade in classical Hodgkin lymphoma. Here immunoSEQ multiplex PCR was the method, and the copy in TCRdb shows in-frame clones only, minus some. The sample holds approximately 70,000 clones; over 90% are singletons and the top ten take about 2.6%. Sample: peripheral blood mononuclear cells (PBMCs). All receptors come from a human donor with classical Hodgkin lymphoma. Both conserved end residues are part of each CDR3. A D gene is named only where the DNA matches it firmly. Not every row has a clone size; where given, it reads once, few, many or a size class.

clone size,D gene,V gene,J gene,CDR3 DNA,CDR3 protein
.,TRBD1,TRBV4-1,TRBJ1-1,TGCGCCAGCAGCCAAGACCCGACAGGGGGCGTCACTGAAGCTTTCTTT,CASSQDPTGGVTEAFF
.,.,TRBV9,TRBJ1-6,TGTGCCAGCAGCGTAGTTTTTAATTCACCCCTCCACTTT,CASSVVFNSPLHF
.,.,TRBV7-9,TRBJ2-7,TGTGCCAGCAGCTATATGGCCAGCCCCGCCGAGCAGTACTTC,CASSYMASPAEQYF
.,.,TRBV6-6,TRBJ1-1,TGTGCCAGCAGTTATGCCAGGGGGAACACTGAAGCTTTCTTT,CASSYARGNTEAFF
few,.,TRBV5-1,TRBJ2-1,TGCGCCAGCAGCTTACTGCTTGGTCGGATTTACAATGAGCAGTTCTTC,CASSLLLGRIYNEQFF
.,.,TRBV15,TRBJ2-5,TGTGCCACCAGCAGAGATAGCGACTACGACCAAGAGACCCAGTACTTC,CATSRDSDYDQETQYF
.,TRBD1,TRBV28,TRBJ1-1,TGTGCCAGCAGTTTAGGGACAGGGTATTACACTGAAGCTTTCTTT,CASSLGTGYYTEAFF
once,TRBD2,TRBV19,TRBJ2-7,TGTGCCAGTAGATCTAGCGGGGGGGCTTTCTACGAGCAGTACTTC,CASRSSGGAFYEQYF
.,TRBD1,TRBV27,TRBJ2-2,TGTGCCAGCAGCCCGGACAGGATAAACACCGGGGAGCTGTTTTTT,CASSPDRINTGELFF
.,TRBD1,TRBV10-1,TRBJ2-7,TGCGCCAGCAGCGCAACAGGGGCCTACGAGCAGTACTTC,CASSATGAYEQYF
.,.,TRBV5-1,TRBJ1-6,TGCGCCAGCAGCTTCCGGTCAGGGAACGCCTCCTATAATTCACCCCTCCACTTT,CASSFRSGNASYNSPLHF
.,TRBD1,TRBV10-1,TRBJ1-5,TGCGCCAGCCCCCCACAGGGGGCGGATCAGCCCCAGCATTTT,CASPPQGADQPQHF
.,.,TRBV7-9,TRBJ2-3,TGTGCCAGCAGCTTCTCTTCAGGCCGTAGCACAGATACGCAGTATTTT,CASSFSSGRSTDTQYF
.,TRBD2,TRBV11-2,TRBJ2-1,TGTGCCAGCAGTTTCTCTGGGACTAGCGGGGCCTACAATGAGCAGTTCTTC,CASSFSGTSGAYNEQFF
.,.,TRBV6-1,TRBJ1-2,TGTGCGTCCGGGAAGGGCTATGGCTACACCTTC,CASGKGYGYTF
.,.,TRBV28,TRBJ2-7,TGTGCCAGCACCGAGGGGCAGGGAATGGGATACGAGCAGTACTTC,CASTEGQGMGYEQYF
.,.,TRBV28,TRBJ1-2,TGTGCCAGCAGTTTCCCCGGGACAAGTCCTGGTTTCTTC,CASSFPGTSPGFF
.,TRBD1,TRBV10-3,TRBJ1-5,TGTGCCATTGGGACAGGGGTTCAGCCCCAGCATTTT,CAIGTGVQPQHF
once,.,TRBV4-2,TRBJ1-2,TGTGCCAGCAGCCAAGATCGAATGGGCCCCTATGGCTACACCTTC,CASSQDRMGPYGYTF
.,.,TRBV6-5,TRBJ2-2,TGTGCCAGCAGCCGGATGGGCACCGGGGAGCTGTTTTTT,CASSRMGTGELFF
.,TRBD1,TRBV10-3,TRBJ1-4,TGTGCCATCAGTGAGGGACAGGGGGTTGAAAAACTGTTTTTT,CAISEGQGVEKLFF
.,.,TRBV30,TRBJ2-1,TGTGCCTGGATCCCGGGACTTGGCTTTTACAATGAGCAGTTCTTC,CAWIPGLGFYNEQFF
.,.,TRBV11-2,TRBJ1-1,TGTGCCAGCAGCTCGTTCTCTGAAGCTTTCTTT,CASSSFSEAFF
.,.,TRBV7-9,TRBJ2-1,TGTGCCAGCAGCTTAGGGATTGAGCAGTTCTTC,CASSLGIEQFF
.,.,TRBV6-5,TRBJ1-3,TGTGCCAGCACCCTTACCTCAGGGCCTGGAAACACCATATATTTT,CASTLTSGPGNTIYF
.,.,TRBV5-4,TRBJ1-2,TGTGCCAGCACTTTTGGGAACAGGATGGGGGCTGGCTACACCTTC,CASTFGNRMGAGYTF
.,.,TRBV5-4,TRBJ1-2,TGTGCCAGCAGCTCTTGGGAGAACTATGGCTACACCTTC,CASSSWENYGYTF
.,.,TRBV11-2,TRBJ2-5,TGTGCCAGCAGCTTATCGGCGGAAGAGACCCAGTACTTC,CASSLSAEETQYF
.,.,TRBV5-6,TRBJ2-3,TGTGCCAGCAGCCGCTGGGGGTTCCGCACAGATACGCAGTATTTT,CASSRWGFRTDTQYF
.,.,TRBV5-1,TRBJ1-2,TGCGCCAGCAGCTTGGAGGGGACAAAGGTCTATGGCTACACCTTC,CASSLEGTKVYGYTF
.,TRBD2,TRBV9,TRBJ2-3,TGTGCCAGCAGCGTAGAGGCGGGGGGGCCATCAGATACGCAGTATTTT,CASSVEAGGPSDTQYF
.,TRBD1,TRBV5-1,TRBJ1-2,TGCGCCAGCAGCTTGGACGGGACAGGTTCTAACTATGGCTACACCTTC,CASSLDGTGSNYGYTF
.,.,TRBV6-5,TRBJ1-2,TGTGCCAGCAGCCGCTCGATGGGAGGGTCTGGCGGCTACACCTTC,CASSRSMGGSGGYTF
.,TRBD2,TRBV19,TRBJ2-2,TGTGCCAGTCGACAACTAGCGTCGAACACCGGGGAGCTGTTTTTT,CASRQLASNTGELFF
.,TRBD1,TRBV7-3,TRBJ2-2,TGTGCCAGCAGCCAGGGGGTGAACACCGGGGAGCTGTTTTTT,CASSQGVNTGELFF
.,TRBD2,TRBV29-1,TRBJ2-7,TGCAGCGTTGAAGGGGCGGGAGGCGCCTCCTCCTACGAGCAGTACTTC,CSVEGAGGASSYEQYF
.,.,TRBV6-7,TRBJ1-4,TGTGCCAGCATGGCAGTTAATGAAAAACTGTTTTTT,CASMAVNEKLFF
.,TRBD2,TRBV5-4,TRBJ2-7,TGTGCCAGCAGCTTGGCGGGGGGGCCCTACGAGCAGTACTTC,CASSLAGGPYEQYF
once,.,TRBV11-2,TRBJ1-5,TGTGCCAGCAGCTTAGAGGCCAATCAGCCCCAGCATTTT,CASSLEANQPQHF
.,TRBD1,TRBV7-9,TRBJ1-6,TGTGCCAGCAGTTGGGGGACAGGGGGATCACCCCTCCACTTT,CASSWGTGGSPLHF
.,TRBD1,TRBV4-1,TRBJ1-4,TGCGCCAGCAGCTCTCCCTTGACGGGACAGTCGGAAAAACTGTTTTTT,CASSSPLTGQSEKLFF
.,.,TRBV5-4,TRBJ2-5,TGTGCCAGCAGCAAGCTGGGTGGGGGGGCTAGGAGGGAGACCCAGTACTTC,CASSKLGGGARRETQYF
.,TRBD2,TRBV10-3,TRBJ2-3,TGTGCCATCAGTGACGATGGGCGGGGGAGCACAGATACGCAGTATTTT,CAISDDGRGSTDTQYF
.,.,TRBV4-1,TRBJ2-7,TGCGCCAGCAGCCAAGATCGAAGGGTCTACGAGCAGTACTTC,CASSQDRRVYEQYF
.,.,TRBV4-1,TRBJ1-5,TGCGCCAGCAGCCAAGTAGGGTCAGGTGTGGTACGCAATCAGCCCCAGCATTTT,CASSQVGSGVVRNQPQHF
once,.,TRBV28,TRBJ1-1,TGTGCCAGCAGTTTAGAGGGTAGGGACACTGAAGCTTTCTTT,CASSLEGRDTEAFF
.,TRBD1,TRBV2,TRBJ1-2,TGTGCCAGCAGTGCGTGGACAGGGGGCTACACCTTC,CASSAWTGGYTF
once,TRBD1,TRBV2,TRBJ1-1,TGTGCCAGCTCCGGACAGGGGGCCATTGAAGCTTTCTTT,CASSGQGAIEAFF
.,.,TRBV19,TRBJ1-1,TGTGCCAGTAGTTGGGGGATGAACACTGAAGCTTTCTTT,CASSWGMNTEAFF
.,.,TRBV5-6,TRBJ1-5,TGTGCCAGCAGCTTGGGGGGCCGACACCAGCATTTT,CASSLGGRHQHF
.,.,TRBV19,TRBJ2-3,TGTGCCAGCGAGGGTGATACGCAGTATTTT,CASEGDTQYF